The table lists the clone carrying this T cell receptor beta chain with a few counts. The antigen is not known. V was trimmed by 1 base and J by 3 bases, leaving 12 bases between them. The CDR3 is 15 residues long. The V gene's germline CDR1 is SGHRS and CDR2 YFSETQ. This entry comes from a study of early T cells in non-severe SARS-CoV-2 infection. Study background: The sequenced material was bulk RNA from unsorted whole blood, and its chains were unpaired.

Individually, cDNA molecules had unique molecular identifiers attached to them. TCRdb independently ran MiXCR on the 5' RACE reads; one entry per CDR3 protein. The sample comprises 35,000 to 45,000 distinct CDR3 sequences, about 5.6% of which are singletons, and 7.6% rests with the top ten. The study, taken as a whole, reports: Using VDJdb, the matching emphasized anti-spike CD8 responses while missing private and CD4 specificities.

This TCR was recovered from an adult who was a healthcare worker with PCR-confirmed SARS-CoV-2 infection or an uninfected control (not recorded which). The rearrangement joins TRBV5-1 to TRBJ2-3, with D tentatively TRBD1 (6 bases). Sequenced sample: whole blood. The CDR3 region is CASSLRSTGTDTQYF. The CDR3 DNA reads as TGCGCCAGCAGCTTGAGGTCAACAGGGACAGATACGCAGTATTTT.